Following are 18 T cell receptor beta chains from one sample sequenced in a study of T-cell reconstitution after alpha-beta-depleted transplantation in children. TCRbeta library preparation incorporated unique molecular identifiers. TCRdb used MiXCR to reprocess the PCR reads, holding one entry per CDR3 protein. The table has approximately 630,000 distinct CDR3 sequences, about an eighth seen once. This material consisted of PBMCs, taken before TCRalphabeta/CD19-depleted stem cell transplant. The origin of the receptors is a girl aged 2-15 years with congenital amegakaryocytic thrombocytopenia, due to receive a stem cell transplant.

The chain recombines TRBV7-9 with TRBJ2-7; D not resolved. With 5 bases removed from V and 0 bases from J, the gap between germline ends came to 11 bases. The CDR3 covers 14 residues. Germline CDR1 and CDR2: SEHNR and FQNEAQ (reference sequence). The CDR3 here is CASSKTDSSYEQYF. The CDR3 DNA reads TGTGCCAGCAGCAAGACGGATAGCTCCTACGAGCAGTACTTC.

This clonotype was observed at least ten times. The chain has TRBV5-1 and TRBJ2-2, with D possibly matching TRBD2 (5 bases). Germline assignment: CDR1 SGHRS and CDR2 YFSETQ. V lost 4 bases, J lost 0 bases, and 13 bases lay in between. This CDR3 region has 16 residues. CDR3 in DNA: TGCGCCAGCAGCGCAGTGACTACCCCGAACACCGGGGAGCTGTTTTTT. It specifies CASSAVTTPNTGELFF.

There are many counts of this clonotype. This chain connects TRBV5-6 to TRBJ1-2, with D possibly TRBD1 on 5 matching bases. Per the germline V gene, CDR1 is SGHDT and CDR2 is YYEEEE. The ends were cut back, 4 bases at V and 1 base at J, with 14 bases in the middle. CDR3 length: 15 amino acids. The CDR3 region has the DNA TGTGCCAGCAGCGGGATTAGGGACTTTAACTATGGCTACACCTTC. This gives the protein CASSGIRDFNYGYTF.

This clonotype was observed many times. The chain is built from TRBV20-1 and TRBJ2-3; TRBD1 is a possible D gene (5 bases). The CDR3 consists of 14 residues. CDR1 is DFQATT, CDR2 SNEGSKA, per germline (reference sequence). V was cut by 5 bases and J by 5 bases, with 17 bases left in between. CDR3 nucleotides: TGCAGTGCTGAAGGACCCGCACAGGAAGATACGCAGTATTTT. Translation: CSAEGPAQEDTQYF.

This clonotype was counted a few times. The CDR3 protein is CATQQGGDYEQYF. In DNA form, the CDR3 reads TGTGCCACCCAACAGGGGGGCGACTACGAGCAGTACTTC. The V call is TRBV27, the J call TRBJ2-7; TRBD1 agrees at 8 bases. V lost 10 bases, J lost 3 bases, and 8 bases stayed unmatched. The CDR3 runs 13 residues. Germline assignment: CDR1 MNHEY and CDR2 SMNVEV (reference sequence).

In this sample, this clonotype turned up many times. The chain has TRBV7-2 and TRBJ2-3, with D unresolved. With 3 bases removed from V and 5 bases from J, the gap between germline ends came to 9 bases. The CDR3 consists of 13 residues. CDR1 is SGHTA and CDR2 is FQGNSA in the germline V gene. In DNA form, the CDR3 reads TGTGCCAGCAGCTTTTTCGCTGAAGATACGCAGTATTTT. It encodes CASSFFAEDTQYF.

This clonotype has a handful of counts. The chain has TRBV28 and TRBJ2-2; D call uncertain. The CDR3 is 11 amino acids. Germline V gives CDR1 MDHEN, CDR2 SYDVKM. V was pared by 4 bases and J by 9 bases, with 6 bases between. The CDR3: CASSYSRELFF. CDR3 bases: TGTGCCAGCAGTTATTCCCGGGAGCTGTTTTTT.

The chain employs TRBV30 and TRBJ2-1; a possible D gene is TRBD2 (5 bases). The CDR3 has 14 amino acids. V was pared by 3 bases and J by 1 base, with 10 bases between. CDR1 and CDR2 (germline): GTSNPN, SVGIG (reference sequence). CDR3: CAWRDGKSYNEQFF. Written as DNA, the CDR3 is TGTGCCTGGAGGGACGGGAAATCCTACAATGAGCAGTTCTTC.

In this sample, this clonotype turned up many times. The J gene is TRBJ1-1, the V gene TRBV29-1, with 9 bases identical to TRBD1. The CDR3 is made up of 15 amino acids. After removal of 4 bases from V and 0 bases from J, the junction contained 6 bases not matched to a gene. Germline assignment: CDR1 SQVTM and CDR2 ANQGSEA. The DNA for the CDR3 is TGCAGCGTTGGCTGGGACAGGGCCATGAACACTGAAGCTTTCTTT. This gives the protein CSVGWDRAMNTEAFF. The variable domain in full, completed from reference TRBV29-1 and TRBJ1-1, reads SAVISQKPSRDICQRGTSLTIQCQVDSQVTMMFWYRQQPGQSLTLIATANQGSEATYESGFVIDKFPISRPNLTFSTLTVSNMSPEDSSIYLCSVGWDRAMNTEAFFGQGTRLTVV.

This clonotype was recorded at least ten times. The V gene is TRBV5-1, the J gene TRBJ2-3; 9 bases are shared with TRBD2. This CDR3 is built from 14 residues. The V segment lost 0 bases and the J segment 4 bases; nucleotides outside the gene matches: 0. CDR1 and CDR2 (germline): SGHRS, YFSETQ. This chain's CDR3 is CASSLGLAADTQYF. The CDR3 region has the DNA TGCGCCAGCAGCTTGGGACTAGCGGCAGATACGCAGTATTTT.

This clonotype appeared many times. The chain employs TRBV7-9 and TRBJ2-5; D call uncertain. Germline-derived CDR1 and CDR2 are SEHNR and FQNEAQ (reference sequence). This CDR3 comprises 13 residues. Trimming shortened V by 1 base and J by 0 bases, and 3 bases separated the two germline ends. The CDR3 loop is CASSLGYQETQYF. As DNA, the CDR3 is TGTGCCAGCAGCTTAGGGTACCAAGAGACCCAGTACTTC.

This clonotype was counted ten times or more. The CDR3 DNA reads TGCAGCGTTGGCAGGGGGCAAGCAGATACGCAGTATTTT. Protein sequence: CSVGRGQADTQYF. This rearrangement joins TRBV29-1 to TRBJ2-3, with 8 bases aligning to TRBD1. Germline V gives CDR1 SQVTM, CDR2 ANQGSEA. The J segment lost 4 bases and the V segment lost 4 bases, leaving 4 bases of the junction unmatched. There are 13 residues in the CDR3.

This sequence joins TRBV11-1 and TRBJ2-7, with TRBD1 identical over 10 bases. Germline values: CDR1 SGHAT, CDR2 FQDESV (reference sequence). J was trimmed by 0 bases and V by 5 bases; bases with no gene match: 16. The CDR3 totals 19 residues. This CDR3 is CASSPIGTGESGHSYEQYF. As DNA, the CDR3 is TGTGCCAGCAGCCCTATCGGGACAGGGGAGTCGGGACACTCCTACGAGCAGTACTTC.

The table lists this clonotype with many counts. This chain links TRBV28 with TRBJ2-7; TRBD2 might be the D (6 bases). Germline CDR1 and CDR2: MDHEN and SYDVKM. V lost 5 bases and J 2 bases, leaving 13 bases between the germline ends. The CDR3 is 14 amino acids. In DNA form, the CDR3 reads TGTGCCAGCAGTCACGCCGGGACTCCCTACGAGCAGTACTTC. Its protein product is CASSHAGTPYEQYF.

This chain connects TRBV11-2 to TRBJ2-1, with 10 bases aligning to TRBD2. In germline, CDR1 is SGHAT, CDR2 FQNNGV. The CDR3 contains 15 residues. The V segment lost 5 bases and the J segment 8 bases; nucleotides outside the gene matches: 9. The CDR3 DNA reads as TGTGCCAGCAGCCCTCCTAGCGGGAGTGTCGATGAGCAGTTCTTC. Amino acid sequence: CASSPPSGSVDEQFF. Drawing the rest from reference TRBV11-2 and TRBJ2-1, the complete variable domain is EAGVAQSPRYKIIEKRQSVAFWCNPISGHATLYWYQQILGQGPKLLIQFQNNGVVDDSQLPKDRFSAERLKGVDSTLKIQPAKLEDSAVYLCASSPPSGSVDEQFFGPGTRLTVL.

This clonotype has at least ten counts. The V call is TRBV10-1, the J call TRBJ2-3; D may be TRBD2 (6 bases). The CDR3 is 14 residues long. Germline V gives CDR1 WNHNN, CDR2 SYGVQD (reference sequence). The V gene lost 3 bases and the J gene lost 4 bases, with 11 bases spanning the gap. The CDR3 DNA is TGCGCCAGCAGTGAAGGAGGGCGGCCAGATACGCAGTATTTT. Residues: CASSEGGRPDTQYF.

Details on this clonotype: A clone one base away is much larger, so this may be a read error. As the CDR3 is not closed by the conserved phenylalanine or tryptophan, this likely results from a read error. The chain recombines TRBV4-1 with TRBJ2-2; no firm D call. Trimming took 3 bases from V and 5 from J, leaving 4 bases between them. The germline gives CDR1 MGHRA, CDR2 YSYEKL. The CDR3 length is 12 residues. The CDR3 nucleotides read TGCGCCAGCAGCCACGGTACCGGGGAGCTGTTTTCT. This gives the protein CASSHGTGELFS.

This clonotype was found a few times. The rearrangement links TRBV29-1 to TRBJ2-7; 8 bases are a match to TRBD1. Trimming cost V 5 bases and J 5 bases; bases outside gene matches: 11. Per germline, CDR1 SQVTM and CDR2 ANQGSEA. The CDR3 length is 14 residues. The CDR3 loop is CSVPSGQGRDEQYF. The CDR3, as DNA: TGCAGCGTTCCCTCAGGACAGGGTAGGGACGAGCAGTACTTC.